This T cell receptor beta chain is drawn from a study of shared clonotypes between healthy human individuals. Study-wide findings and caveats: Richness estimates generally favored naive over memory subsets. Against clonotypes common to all four donors, non-shared ones had lower generation probabilities.

With regard to this clone: The antigen remains undetermined.

Sequencing was performed with immunoSEQ multiplex PCR; in TCRdb, only in-frame clones are kept and a portion is missing. This repertoire shows some 2.3 million clones, 80% to 95% found once; its top ten account for 0.39%. In germline, CDR1 is SEHNR, CDR2 FQNEAQ (reference sequence). This CDR3 comprises 13 residues. V was pared by 5 bases and J by 5 bases, with 10 bases between. V is TRBV7-9 and J is TRBJ2-1; no clear D. Sequencing was done on a sample of naive CD4+ T cells from PBMCs. Subset indicated: CD45RA+ positively selected. This TCR was sampled from a man between 18 and 29 years old in good health. Some clones in this sample may be carry-over from other donors' samples. CDR3 coding DNA: TGTGCCAGCAGCCCATTCCGTAACAATGAGCAGTTCTTC. It is translated as CASSPFRNNEQFF.